This TCR beta chain was identified in a study of blood T cell repertoires in COVID-19. CDR1 and CDR2 from the germline V gene are MNHEY and SMNVEV (reference sequence). V dropped 5 bases and J dropped 3; count of bases not matched to a gene: 4. This CDR3 is built from 14 residues. TCRdb's copy holds only in-frame clones and misses some; the assay was immunoSEQ multiplex PCR. The sample comprises roughly 380,000 clones, about 88% of which are singletons, and roughly 1.6% rests with the top ten. This sequence was found in a middle-aged woman with COVID-19, enrolled during active disease. Material: peripheral blood. This chain joins TRBV27 and TRBJ1-2, with 9 nucleotides matching TRBD1. The CDR3 spells CASSRDREYYGYTF. For the CDR3, the DNA is TGTGCCAGCAGTAGGGACAGGGAATACTATGGCTACACCTTC.